The T cell receptor (beta chain) described here comes from a study of technical replicates of blood from several donors. CDR3 size: 11 residues. The V and J ends lost 3 bases and 5 bases respectively, with 2 bases between them. Germline lookup yields CDR1 SGDLS and CDR2 YYNGEE. This table comes from immunoSEQ multiplex PCR, and its TCRdb copy is limited to in-frame clones, with some not included. The sample holds 79,000 or so clones; around 90% are singletons and the top ten take 0.3% to 0.5%. The rearrangement uses TRBV9 and TRBJ2-2; D uncertain. This receptor was obtained from a human donor in good health. Sequenced sample: T cells isolated from PBMCs. The CDR3 nucleotides read TGTGCCAGCAGCGCTACCGGGGAGCTGTTTTTT. Its translation: CASSATGELFF.